What follows are 27 T cell receptor beta chains derived from one specimen sequenced in a study of cytomegalovirus exposure and HLA in healthy donors. The PCR ran on 60 Vbeta and 13 Jbeta primers. Sequencing was performed with immunoSEQ multiplex PCR; in TCRdb, only in-frame clones are kept and a portion is missing. This sample has around 150,000 clones, with 88% found just once. The sequenced sample was PBMCs. These receptors came from a woman between 35 and 50 years old in good health and CMV-seronegative.

The genes are TRBV5-1 and TRBJ2-1, with TRBD2 identical over 11 bases. Germline CDR1 is SGHRS and CDR2 is YFSETQ. This CDR3 has 16 residues. Trimming at V came to 0 bases and at J to 8 bases, leaving 7 bases not matched to a gene. CDR3 bases: TGCGCCAGCAGCTTGGGGACTAGCGGGTATCTGGATGAGCAGTTCTTC. It translates to CASSLGTSGYLDEQFF.

The rearrangement uses TRBV30 and TRBJ2-3; no reliable D call. In germline, CDR1 is GTSNPN, CDR2 SVGIG (reference sequence). V lost 0 bases, J lost 10 bases, and 8 bases lay in between. CDR3 length: 11 residues. The CDR3 reads CAWSVLVAQYF. CDR3 DNA: TGTGCCTGGAGTGTACTTGTTGCGCAGTATTTT.

The rearrangement joins TRBV7-9 to TRBJ2-4, with TRBD2 matching over 10 bases. This CDR3 region has 18 residues. CDR1 SEHNR and CDR2 FQNEAQ come from the germline V gene (reference sequence). The ends lost 1 base at V and 6 bases at J; junction bases unmatched: 12. This CDR3 reads CASSLGGLAGVGGNIQYF. The CDR3 nucleotides read TGTGCCAGCAGCTTAGGCGGGCTAGCGGGAGTGGGAGGAAACATTCAGTACTTC. Combining the CDR3 with reference TRBV7-9 and TRBJ2-4 gives the whole variable domain DTGVSQNPRHKITKRGQNVTFRCDPISEHNRLYWYRQTLGQGPEFLTYFQNEAQLEKSRLLSDRFSAERPKGSFSTLEIQRTEQGDSAMYLCASSLGGLAGVGGNIQYFGAGTRLSVL.

The chain combines TRBV2 with TRBJ1-5, with D possibly TRBD1 on 6 matching bases. The CDR3 spans 12 residues. CDR1 is SNHLY and CDR2 is FYNNEI in the germline V gene. The ends were cut back, 6 bases at V and 7 bases at J, with 10 bases in the middle. The CDR3 sequence is CASRQGGQPQHF. The CDR3 region has the DNA TGTGCCAGCAGACAGGGAGGGCAGCCCCAGCATTTT.

This chain connects TRBV28 to TRBJ2-3; the D is unclear. The length of the CDR3 is 14 residues. Trimming removed 1 base from V and 8 bases from J, with 13 bases in between. Germline CDR1 and CDR2: MDHEN and SYDVKM. This CDR3 is CASSLYIPEVTQYF. CDR3 in DNA: TGTGCCAGCAGTTTATACATCCCAGAAGTTACGCAGTATTTT.

The CDR3 DNA sequence: TGCGCCAGCAGCTTGGAACTAGCGGGAGGCAATGAGCAGTTCTTC. Amino acid sequence: CASSLELAGGNEQFF. The V and J genes are TRBV5-1 and TRBJ2-1; 12 bases are shared with TRBD2. The V gene's germline CDR1 is SGHRS and CDR2 YFSETQ. The CDR3 covers 15 residues. The V segment lost 0 bases and the J segment 6 bases; nucleotides outside the gene matches: 1.

The gene calls are TRBV7-6 and TRBJ1-3, with D possibly TRBD1 on 5 matching bases. In germline, CDR1 is SGHVS, CDR2 FNYEAQ. V lost 5 bases and J lost 7, with 27 bases in between. The CDR3 loop spans 18 amino acids. The DNA of the CDR3 is TGTGCCAGCAGCGCCCGCGGGACTTTCACTCCCCTGAGGAACACCATATATTTT. It is translated as CASSARGTFTPLRNTIYF.

The chain uses TRBV19 and TRBJ2-5; 9 bases match TRBD1. The length of the CDR3 is 14 residues. Per germline, CDR1 LNHDA and CDR2 SQIVND (reference sequence). V was pared by 5 bases and J by 2 bases, with 3 bases of the junction left unmatched. CDR3 bases: TGTGCCAGTAGTTTGGACAGGGGTCAAGAGACCCAGTACTTC. This translates into CASSLDRGQETQYF. Full variable domain (remainder filled in from reference TRBV19 and TRBJ2-5): DGGITQSPKYLFRKEGQNVTLSCEQNLNHDAMYWYRQDPGQGLRLIYYSQIVNDFQKGDIAEGYSVSREKKESFPLTVTSAQKNPTAFYLCASSLDRGQETQYFGPGTRLLVL.

The V gene is TRBV5-1, the J gene TRBJ2-1; D perhaps matches TRBD2 (6 bases). The CDR3 length is 14 residues. From germline, CDR1 is SGHRS and CDR2 YFSETQ. With 4 bases removed from V and 5 bases from J, the gap between germline ends came to 13 bases. CDR3 nucleotides: TGCGCCAGCAGCCTATGGGGAGGCCACAATGAGCAGTTCTTC. Encoded protein: CASSLWGGHNEQFF.

The rearrangement links TRBV7-9 to TRBJ2-7; 7 bases match TRBD1. This CDR3 region has 16 residues. Germline CDR1 reads SEHNR; CDR2 reads FQNEAQ (reference sequence). V dropped 1 base and J dropped 0; count of bases not matched to a gene: 6. CDR3 protein: CASSLGQGIDSYEQYF. The DNA of the CDR3 is TGTGCCAGCAGCTTAGGACAGGGAATCGACTCCTACGAGCAGTACTTC.

The chain links TRBV5-1 to TRBJ2-5; tentative D call: TRBD2 (5 bases). The CDR3 covers 15 residues. Per germline, CDR1 SGHRS and CDR2 YFSETQ. Trimming pared 0 bases from V and 1 base from J, leaving 10 bases between. In DNA form, the CDR3 reads TGCGCCAGCAGCTTGGGAGGGATCAGCCAAGAGACCCAGTACTTC. Translated, it gives CASSLGGISQETQYF.

The chain employs TRBV28 and TRBJ1-5; D is perhaps TRBD1 (6 bases). The germline V gene has CDR1 MDHEN and CDR2 SYDVKM. The V gene lost 5 bases and the J gene lost 6 bases, with 8 bases spanning the gap. The CDR3 contains 12 residues. CDR3: CASSTGLQPQHF. The CDR3, as DNA: TGTGCCAGCAGTACAGGGCTTCAGCCCCAGCATTTT.

This chain uses TRBV4-1 with TRBJ1-5, with D unresolved. CDR3 size: 18 residues. Germline CDR1 MGHRA, CDR2 YSYEKL. V was shortened by 0 bases and J by 1 base, with 16 bases between the two germline ends. CDR3 sequence: CASSQDSAYGMSNQPQHF. CDR3 DNA: TGCGCCAGCAGCCAAGATAGCGCGTATGGTATGAGCAATCAGCCCCAGCATTTT.

The chain has TRBV29-1 and TRBJ2-7, with TRBD2 identical over 10 bases. CDR3 length: 13 residues. Germline values: CDR1 SQVTM, CDR2 ANQGSEA. V was clipped by 6 bases and J by 4 bases; unmatched bases: 6. The CDR3 sequence: CSVLLAGRYEQYF. The CDR3 region has the DNA TGCAGCGTCCTACTAGCGGGAAGATACGAGCAGTACTTC.

The rearrangement links TRBV6-4 to TRBJ2-3; 7 bases match TRBD1. Germline CDR1 and CDR2: MRHNA and SNTAGT. The CDR3 is 15 amino acids. Unmatched junction bases numbered 4, after V lost 0 bases and J lost 4 bases. The CDR3 region is CASSDSEGGADTQYF. The DNA for the CDR3 is TGTGCCAGCAGTGACTCAGAAGGGGGCGCAGATACGCAGTATTTT.

Note on this clone: This same CDR3 is encoded by further DNA sequences in the sample. The CDR3 sequence is CASSLAGGPYEQYF. The CDR3 DNA follows: TGCGCCAGCAGTTTAGCGGGGGGACCCTACGAGCAGTACTTC. The rearrangement links TRBV5-1 to TRBJ2-7; TRBD2 aligns across 10 bases. The V gene's germline CDR1 is SGHRS and CDR2 YFSETQ. Trimming at V came to 5 bases and at J to 2 bases, leaving 4 bases not matched to a gene. The CDR3 spans 14 residues. Filled out from reference TRBV5-1 and TRBJ2-7, the complete variable domain reads KAGVTQTPRYLIKTRGQQVTLSCSPISGHRSVSWYQQTPGQGLQFLFEYFSETQRNKGNFPGRFSGRQFSNSRSEMNVSTLELGDSALYLCASSLAGGPYEQYFGPGTRLTVT.

The V and J genes are TRBV7-6 and TRBJ2-7, with D possibly matching TRBD2 (5 bases). The CDR3 is 12 residues long. Germline lookup yields CDR1 SGHVS and CDR2 FNYEAQ. V was pared by 3 bases and J by 4 bases, with 7 bases between. CDR3 in DNA: TGTGCCAGCAGCTTTACGGGATACGAGCAGTACTTC. It specifies CASSFTGYEQYF. Looking up the rest from reference TRBV7-6 and TRBJ2-7 gives the full variable domain: GAGVSQSPRYKVTKRGQDVALRCDPISGHVSLYWYRQALGQGPEFLTYFNYEAQQDKSGLPNDRFSAERPEGSISTLTIQRTEQRDSAMYRCASSFTGYEQYFGPGTRLTVT.

The rearrangement links TRBV5-1 to TRBJ2-1, with 9 bases aligning to TRBD2. Trimming cost V 2 bases and J 9 bases; bases outside gene matches: 9. The CDR3 is 15 amino acids. The germline CDR1 and CDR2 sequences are SGHRS and YFSETQ. CDR3 bases: TGCGCCAGCAGCTTCTTACTAGCGGGCGAAGGTGAGCAGTTCTTC. It is translated as CASSFLLAGEGEQFF.

The chain has TRBV19 and TRBJ1-1; D is undetermined. Germline CDR1 and CDR2: LNHDA and SQIVND (reference sequence). Trimming shortened V by 4 bases and J by 2 bases, and 14 bases separated the two germline ends. The CDR3 contains 15 residues. Here the CDR3 reads CASSTTFTANTEAFF. DNA of the CDR3: TGTGCCAGTAGTACTACCTTCACTGCAAACACTGAAGCTTTCTTT.

This chain connects TRBV21-1 to TRBJ2-7; TRBD2, the table's D call, lacks a check against the DNA. TRBV21-1 is shown as a pseudogene. The CDR3 totals 18 residues. CDR3 DNA sequence: TGTGCCAGCAGCAAAGCGCCCAACGACAGGACTAGCGGATACGAGCAGTACTTC. Amino acid sequence: CASSKAPNDRTSGYEQYF.

The V call is TRBV4-2, the J call TRBJ2-4; D is possibly TRBD2 (5 bases). The CDR3 loop spans 13 amino acids. V was clipped by 4 bases and J by 11 bases, with 15 bases between them. Germline lookup yields CDR1 LGHNA and CDR2 YNFKEQ. The CDR3 protein is CASSPRAGGVQYF. CDR3 bases: TGTGCCAGCAGCCCCCGTGCGGGCGGCGTTCAGTACTTC.

The chain has TRBV28 and TRBJ1-2; perhaps TRBD1 as D (6 bases). Trimming removed 3 bases from V and 6 bases from J, with 23 bases in between. This CDR3 is built from 17 residues. Germline CDR1 MDHEN, CDR2 SYDVKM. The CDR3 reads CASSLPVPSGGEDGYTF. The CDR3 DNA sequence: TGTGCCAGCAGTTTGCCGGTCCCTTCGGGGGGCGAAGATGGCTACACCTTC.

The rearrangement uses TRBV28 and TRBJ1-3, with D maybe TRBD1 (6 bases). CDR3 length: 14 amino acids. Germline CDR1 reads MDHEN; CDR2 reads SYDVKM. Trimming removed 8 bases at V and 2 bases at J, with 13 bases between. CDR3: CASDTQGAGNTIYF. The CDR3 DNA sequence: TGTGCCAGCGATACACAGGGAGCTGGAAACACCATATATTTT.

The chain has TRBV7-8 and TRBJ1-1; D is ambiguous. The germline V gene has CDR1 SGHVS and CDR2 FQNEAQ. CDR3 length: 13 residues. The germline V and J ends were trimmed by 5 bases and 7 bases, with 14 bases remaining between them. CDR3: CASSLSSAGEAFF. The CDR3 nucleotides read TGTGCCAGCAGCCTATCCTCTGCGGGTGAAGCTTTCTTT.

The CDR3: CASSVSGGFSTDTQYF. For the CDR3, the DNA is TGTGCCAGCAGCGTCTCTGGCGGCTTTAGCACAGATACGCAGTATTTT. The chain couples TRBV9 to TRBJ2-3; D remains ambiguous. The CDR3 covers 16 residues. Trimming took off 2 bases at V and 0 bases at J, with 13 bases between the two ends. Germline V CDR1 and CDR2: SGDLS, YYNGEE.

The chain carries TRBV7-8 and TRBJ2-1; 12 bases fit TRBD2. This CDR3 has 15 amino acids. Trimming took 4 bases from V and 8 from J; bases not matched to a gene: 6. Germline V gene data show CDR1 as SGHVS and CDR2 as FQNEAQ. The CDR3, as DNA: TGTGCCAGCAGCTCTCTGACTAGCGGGAGCTATGAGCAGTTCTTC. It encodes CASSSLTSGSYEQFF.

With regard to this clone: One end of the junction is discordant with germline, which a read error may explain. The J gene is TRBJ2-7, the V gene TRBV7-9, with 8 bases matching TRBD1. This CDR3 has 16 amino acids. The germline gives CDR1 SEHNR, CDR2 FQNEAQ (reference sequence). The CDR3 coding sequence is TGTTCCAGCAGCTTAGAGACGACAGGGGTAAAACGCGAGCAGTACTTC. It is translated as CSSSLETTGVKREQYF.